This T cell receptor (beta chain) was recovered during a study of shared clonotypes between healthy human individuals. Study background: Three men and a couple of women, aged 18 to 49, were donors.

Negatively enriched CD4+ T cells were divided by CD45RA into naive and memory. Germline V gene lookup returns CDR1 MNHEY and CDR2 SVGAGI. The ends were cut back, 5 bases at V and 8 bases at J, with 15 bases in the middle. The CDR3 totals 13 residues. The assay ran at deep level. Only in-frame clones appear in the TCRdb table, and some are missing; sequencing was by immunoSEQ multiplex PCR. The sample lists over a million clones; over 95% were seen once. Findings of the study overall: Rarefaction analysis demonstrated incomplete sorted-subset sequencing notwithstanding large depth.

This clone was found once. Its antigen is unidentified. This receptor was identified in a man younger than 40 in good health. V is TRBV6-5 and J is TRBJ1-2, with a possible D match to TRBD1 (5 bases). Specimen: naive CD4+ T cells sorted from blood. The sample's subset: CD45RA+ positively selected. The CDR3 here is CASSLPAGEGYTF. The CDR3 DNA follows: TGTGCCAGCAGTCTGCCGGCGGGGGAGGGCTACACCTTC.